Detailed here is one T cell receptor (beta chain). The data stem from a study of T cell repertoires in cytomegalovirus infection. TCRdb re-called the reads through MiXCR, storing one row per CDR3 protein. The sample lists over 100,000 distinct CDR3 sequences, approximately 15% occurring once. Germline-derived CDR1 and CDR2 are SNHLY and FYNNEI. The CDR3 has 13 residues. The V gene lost 5 bases and the J gene lost 4 bases, with 11 bases spanning the gap. The clonotype was recovered from a human donor in good health (CMV status not recorded). Some clones in this sample may be carry-over from other donors' samples. The gene calls are TRBV2 and TRBJ2-5; D is perhaps TRBD2 (5 bases). The source material was PBMCs. CDR3: CASSPTRGETQYF. In DNA form, the CDR3 reads TGTGCCAGCAGTCCCACTAGAGGAGAGACCCAGTACTTC.